This TCR beta chain was captured in a study of blood T cell repertoires in COVID-19 (TCRdb year 2020). Describing the broader study: The collaborator samples originated in the United States, Italy and Spain and spanned the acute and convalescent phases of COVID-19. The repertoires were released in a freely available public database meant as a resource for research on the immune response to SARS-CoV-2. The samples were drawn from the first 160 participants of the ongoing ImmuneRACE study and from 950 to 1,500 subjects provided by 6 global collaborators. The dataset comprised deeply sampled blood TCRbeta repertoires from subjects exposed to, actively infected with, or recovered from COVID-19. The material from the prospective study consisted of cDNA or gDNA derived from T cells, B-cell-depleted T cells, or PBMCs. HLA class I and class II types, where available, came from metadata supplied by the sample provider rather than from assay-based typing. Nearly every sample came with metadata listing a de-identified subject ID, COVID-19 status, age in years and sex. The paper's findings and limits, for the study overall: The quantity of clinical and demographic metadata differed by source and by participant and was supplied without curation.

Measured from the cysteine to the phenylalanine, the CDR3 is 13 residues long. The read is trimmed to its CDR3 DNA, 39 bases read in frame from base 1. V lost 1 base and J lost 4 bases; the stretch between them is 7 bases long. The germline V gene supplies CDR1 SNHLY and CDR2 FYNNEI. Each collaborating institution followed its own protocols to collect whole blood in K2EDTA tubes. For TCRbeta analysis, collaborator samples were shipped as frozen whole blood, as isolated PBMCs, or as DNA extracted from either sample type. Concerning this clone itself: Its target antigen remains unknown. No quality values exist for individual bases; no much larger clone is one base distant.

TCRbeta CDR3 regions were amplified from genomic DNA using the immunoSEQ Assay, a bias-controlled multiplex PCR. The authors processed their data as follows. Within the assay, amplification of reference gene primers was used to estimate how many nucleated cells each sample contained. To quantify the absolute abundance of each unique TCRbeta CDR3 rearrangement, sequence reads were collapsed and filtered. Productive Simpson clonality was computed per sample as the square root of Simpson's diversity index over productive rearrangements. TCRdb carries this immuneACCESS record with in-frame sequences only. Its versions omit some clonotypes, under half of them owing to an unresolved V gene in the studies checked, with the rest unexplained. V, J and clone size are taken as reported in that table, and D and trimming were inferred from the DNA itself. Across this sample there are around 170,000 clones, with approximately 79% seen only once. Over 13% of the sample is held by the ten biggest clonotypes.

Sequenced: peripheral blood. The rearranged chain carries TRBV2 and TRBJ1-2; the best D guess is TRBD1, with 5 bases matching. The receptor was isolated from a man aged 25 to 40 with active or convalescent COVID-19. The CDR3 has the sequence CASSEEGPYGYTF. DNA sequence: TGTGCCAGCAGTGAAGAGGGGCCCTATGGCTACACCTTC.